These 3 T cell receptor beta chains came from one sample sequenced in a study of cytomegalovirus exposure and HLA in healthy donors. Use of 60 Vbeta and 13 Jbeta primers characterized the PCR. Some clones are missing from TCRdb's copy, which holds only in-frame ones; the method was immunoSEQ multiplex PCR. The table lists fewer than 200,000 clones, 65% to 85% of them singletons, with around 4.3% in the top ten. Source material: PBMCs. The origin of the receptors is a woman between 50 and 59 years old in good health and CMV-seropositive.

This chain connects TRBV25-1 to TRBJ1-1, with 7 positions matching TRBD1. Germline-derived CDR1 and CDR2 are MGHDK and SYGVNS. J was trimmed by 4 bases and V by 5 bases; bases with no gene match: 13. This CDR3 region has 16 residues. Here the CDR3 reads CASSPTPTGSGTEAFF. In nucleotides, the CDR3 is TGTGCCAGCAGTCCGACGCCGACAGGGTCGGGCACTGAAGCTTTCTTT.

This clone was counted only a few times. This chain links TRBV6-5 with TRBJ1-1, with D hard to call. The CDR3 is 14 residues long. Trimming left V 2 bases short and J 2 bases short, with 9 bases between. Germline V CDR1 and CDR2: MNHEY, SVGAGI. The CDR3 nucleotides are TGTGCCAGCAGTTACGAGAGAGTTAACACTGAAGCTTTCTTT. Residues: CASSYERVNTEAFF.

V and J are TRBV14 and TRBJ2-5; tentative D call: TRBD1 (6 bases). The V gene's germline CDR1 is SGHDN and CDR2 FVKESK. The V end lost 2 bases, the J end lost 5 bases, and 12 bases lay between the germline ends. CDR3 length equals 14 residues. The CDR3 coding sequence is TGTGCCAGCAGCCAAACGTCAGGGGTCGAGACCCAGTACTTC. Its translation is CASSQTSGVETQYF.